This T cell receptor beta chain was sequenced during a study of cytomegalovirus exposure and HLA in healthy donors. Points from the study as a whole: Among TCR beta chains, those listed as cytomegalovirus-associated numbered about 160.

About this clone itself: Its cognate antigen is unknown.

Healthy bone marrow donors made up the donors. 13 Jbeta primers and 60 Vbeta primers were used for the PCR. TCRdb's copy holds only in-frame clones and misses some; the assay was immunoSEQ multiplex PCR. The sample consists of 160,000 or so clones, 75% to 85% of them appearing once. The CDR3 sequence is 13 residues long. Germline CDR1 SNHLY, CDR2 FYNNEI. With V trimmed by 7 bases and J by 8 bases, 10 bases remained unmatched. This chain joins TRBV2 and TRBJ2-5; TRBD2 agrees at 7 bases. Sequencing was done on a sample of PBMCs. This sequence was found in a woman in her late teens or twenties in good health and CMV-seropositive. For the CDR3, the DNA is TGTGCCAGCACTCGACTAGCCGCCGAAACCCAGTACTTC. Protein sequence: CASTRLAAETQYF.